What follows are 9 T cell receptor beta chains derived from one specimen sequenced in a study of cytomegalovirus exposure and HLA in healthy donors. PCR was performed using 60 Vbeta and 13 Jbeta primers. Sequencing was performed with immunoSEQ multiplex PCR; in TCRdb, only in-frame clones are kept and a portion is missing. This sample carries roughly 120,000 clones, around 84% of them seen once, and the ten largest clones take roughly 3.3%. Sequenced material: PBMCs. The origin of the receptors is a woman in her thirties in good health and CMV-seropositive.

This clone was seen only a few times. The gene calls are TRBV6-8 and TRBJ1-1; no definite D call. V was pared by 2 bases and J by 11 bases, with 9 bases between. Germline loops: CDR1 MNHGY, CDR2 SAAAGT. This CDR3 contains 11 residues. DNA of the CDR3: TGTGCCAGCAGTTACCACGTAAGCGCTTTCTTT. Amino acids: CASSYHVSAFF.

This chain joins TRBV29-1 and TRBJ2-3, with 12 bases matching TRBD2. V lost 6 bases and J lost 5; bases outside the gene matches: 6. Looked up from germline, CDR1 is SQVTM and CDR2 is ANQGSEA. CDR3 length: 14 amino acids. The CDR3 spells CSVSSGGAVDTQYF. DNA of the CDR3: TGCAGCGTGTCTAGCGGGGGGGCCGTAGATACGCAGTATTTT.

The CDR3 coding sequence is TGTGCCAGCAGCTTAGAACCGGGACAAGGCCAGTACTTC. Protein: CASSLEPGQGQYF. The gene calls are TRBV11-2 and TRBJ2-4, with D perhaps matching TRBD1 (6 bases). V shed 0 bases and J shed 13 bases, with 13 bases lying between them. CDR3 length equals 13 residues. The germline gives CDR1 SGHAT, CDR2 FQNNGV.

In its sample, this clone was seen a few times. The V gene is TRBV4-1, the J gene TRBJ2-5, with unresolved D. CDR1 and CDR2 (germline): MGHRA, YSYEKL. The V gene lost 2 bases and the J gene lost 5 bases, with 15 bases spanning the gap. The CDR3 loop spans 15 amino acids. The CDR3 loop reads CASSQRIPPRETQYF. CDR3 coding DNA: TGCGCCAGCAGCCAAAGAATTCCCCCGCGGGAGACCCAGTACTTC.

The J gene is TRBJ1-6, the V gene TRBV14, with no clear D. Per germline, CDR1 SGHDN and CDR2 FVKESK. CDR3 length: 13 residues. V was cut by 6 bases and J by 9 bases, with 12 bases left in between. CDR3 loop: CASRTIDGSPLHF. The DNA for the CDR3 is TGTGCCAGCAGGACAATAGACGGTTCACCCCTCCACTTT.

This sequence joins TRBV6-1 and TRBJ2-5; D uncertain. CDR1 MNHNS and CDR2 SASEGT come from the germline V gene. Trimming left V 8 bases short and J 5 bases short, with 15 bases between. CDR3 length: 13 amino acids. Here the CDR3 reads CASSTELWETQYF. Here the CDR3 DNA reads TGTGCCAGCTCCACCGAGTTGTGGGAGACCCAGTACTTC.

The chain combines TRBV2 with TRBJ1-1; 8 bases are shared with TRBD1. J was trimmed by 2 bases and V by 7 bases; bases with no gene match: 6. The CDR3 runs 14 residues. From germline, CDR1 is SNHLY and CDR2 FYNNEI. CDR3: CASKEDRVNTEAFF. For the CDR3, the DNA is TGTGCCAGCAAAGAGGACAGGGTAAACACTGAAGCTTTCTTT.

This chain links TRBV2 with TRBJ1-3; D not certain. The CDR3 consists of 14 residues. Germline CDR1 is SNHLY and CDR2 is FYNNEI. V gave up 7 bases and J gave up 0 bases, with 10 bases separating them. CDR3 nucleotides: TGTGCCAGCAATCGGGTTCTCTCTGGAAACACCATATATTTT. This translates into CASNRVLSGNTIYF.

The CDR3 DNA follows: TGCGCCAGCAGCACTACCTTAACGGATGAGCAGTTCTTC. This gives the protein CASSTTLTDEQFF. This rearrangement joins TRBV5-1 to TRBJ2-1; D gene unclear. The CDR3 has 13 amino acids. The germline CDR1 and CDR2 sequences are SGHRS and YFSETQ. V lost 4 bases and J 8 bases, leaving 13 bases between the germline ends.